The 3 T cell receptor beta chains below all came from one sample that was sequenced in a study of blood T cell repertoires in COVID-19. TCRdb keeps only in-frame clones here, not all; method: immunoSEQ multiplex PCR. Of roughly 240,000 clones in the sample, 70% to 90% were seen once. Sequenced material: peripheral blood. These receptor sequences come from a woman in her 30s who had recovered from COVID-19.

This clone has just a few counts. This chain joins TRBV19 and TRBJ2-1; 9 bases fit TRBD1. CDR3 size: 14 residues. CDR1 and CDR2 (germline): LNHDA, SQIVND (reference sequence). V shed 7 bases, J shed 5 bases, and the junction held 6 bases outside the gene matches. Here the CDR3 DNA reads TGTGCCAGTATGGGGACAGGGAGGAACAATGAGCAGTTCTTC. Translating gives CASMGTGRNNEQFF.

This chain links TRBV5-5 with TRBJ2-5; a weak D match, TRBD1 (5 bases). V lost 5 bases and J lost 1, with 9 bases in between. The germline V gene has CDR1 SGHKS and CDR2 YYEKEE (reference sequence). The CDR3 runs 13 residues. CDR3 sequence reads: CASRRTPQETQYF. CDR3 DNA sequence: TGTGCCAGCAGACGGACACCCCAAGAGACCCAGTACTTC.

This clone was seen repeatedly, ten times or more. The CDR3 protein is CASSWDRGSSEQYF. The CDR3 nucleotides are TGTGCCAGCAGCTGGGACAGGGGGTCATCCGAGCAGTACTTC. This rearrangement joins TRBV4-2 to TRBJ2-7; 11 bases map to TRBD1. Germline CDR1 reads LGHNA; CDR2 reads YNFKEQ. The CDR3 is 14 amino acids. V lost 5 bases, J lost 6 bases, and 6 bases stayed unmatched.